A selection of T cell receptor beta chains follows, all from one sample in a study of cytomegalovirus exposure and HLA in healthy donors. Generated by immunoSEQ multiplex PCR, the TCRdb table keeps only in-frame clones and is missing some. Of about 190,000 clones in the sample, roughly 80% are singletons; the top ten hold roughly 7%. The sequencing sample was made of PBMCs. The receptors originated from a man in his late teens or twenties in good health and CMV-seropositive. CDR3s include the opening cysteine and the closing phenylalanine or tryptophan. A D gene is named only where the DNA matches it firmly. Size is stated for part of the rows, as once, few or many counts, or as a class when the clone is expanded.

DNA: TGTGCCAGCAGCCCAGGACAGGGGCAGACTAACTATGGCTACACCTTC
CDR3: CASSPGQGQTNYGYTF
V: TRBV9
size: few
J: TRBJ1-2
D: TRBD1

DNA: TGTGCCACCAGCCGACCAAGGGGACAGGGCTACGAGCAGTACTTC
CDR3: CATSRPRGQGYEQYF
V: TRBV15
size: -
J: TRBJ2-7
D: TRBD1

DNA: TGTGCCAGTAGTATAGATCGGGAGACCCAGTACTTC
CDR3: CASSIDRETQYF
V: TRBV19
size: -
J: TRBJ2-5
D: -

DNA: TGTGCCAGCAGCTTGGGGACAGGCCAAACTTACTATGGCTACACCTTC
CDR3: CASSLGTGQTYYGYTF
V: TRBV5-6
size: -
J: TRBJ1-2
D: TRBD1

DNA: TGCGCCAGCGGAGATGGCTACACCTTC
CDR3: CASGDGYTF
V: TRBV4-3
size: few
J: TRBJ1-2
D: -

DNA: TGTGCCAGCATGGGCAGGGGGTTGGCTGGGGCCAACGTCCTGACTTTC
CDR3: CASMGRGLAGANVLTF
V: TRBV9
size: -
J: TRBJ2-6
D: TRBD1

DNA: TGCGCCAGCAGAAACGTGGGGAGCTCTGGAAACACCATATATTTT
CDR3: CASRNVGSSGNTIYF
V: TRBV4-3
size: -
J: TRBJ1-3
D: -

DNA: TGTGCCAGCACCAAACTTGATTCAGATACGCAGTATTTT
CDR3: CASTKLDSDTQYF
V: TRBV28
size: few
J: TRBJ2-3
D: -

DNA: TGTGCCAGCAGCTTATATGCTAGATCAGAGACCCAGTACTTC
CDR3: CASSLYARSETQYF
V: TRBV7-2
size: -
J: TRBJ2-5
D: -

DNA: TGTGCCAGCAGCCCGTTTCTCCGGAGTACCGGACGGGGCGGGGAGCTGTTTTTT
CDR3: CASSPFLRSTGRGGELFF
V: TRBV7-2
size: -
J: TRBJ2-2
D: -

DNA: TGTGCCAGCAGCCTTAGCGGGACCCGGGGGCCTAACTATGGCTACACCTTC
CDR3: CASSLSGTRGPNYGYTF
V: TRBV7-2
size: once
J: TRBJ1-2
D: -

DNA: TGTGCCATCCAGGGAATAACAGGTGGCTACACCTTC
CDR3: CAIQGITGGYTF
V: TRBV10-3
size: -
J: TRBJ1-2
D: -

DNA: TGCGCCAGCAGCGCACGACAGGGTGGGTTCGGGGAGCTGTTTTTT
CDR3: CASSARQGGFGELFF
V: TRBV4-3
size: many
J: TRBJ2-2
D: TRBD1

DNA: TGTGCCAGCAGTTACTCGTTTAAAGGGGAGGACGAGCAGTACTTC
CDR3: CASSYSFKGEDEQYF
V: TRBV6-5
size: once
J: TRBJ2-7
D: -

DNA: TGTGCCAGCAGTTTACGTTCGGGCGGGGATACGCAGTATTTT
CDR3: CASSLRSGGDTQYF
V: TRBV27
size: -
J: TRBJ2-3
D: -

DNA: TGTGCCAGCAGTTTACTGAACTCAAACAGGGGGCGACCTAATGAAAAACTGTTTTTT
CDR3: CASSLLNSNRGRPNEKLFF
V: TRBV28
size: -
J: TRBJ1-4
D: TRBD1

DNA: TGTGCCTGGATTAGGGACAGTACCTCTGGGGCCAACGTCCTGACTTTC
CDR3: CAWIRDSTSGANVLTF
V: TRBV30
size: -
J: TRBJ2-6
D: TRBD1

DNA: TGTGCCAGCAATGCAGGACAGATGAACTACAATGAGCAGTTCTTC
CDR3: CASNAGQMNYNEQFF
V: TRBV6-1
size: -
J: TRBJ2-1
D: -

DNA: TGTGCCAGCAGCCGGGAAGGGGGGAACACTGAAGCTTTCTTT
CDR3: CASSREGGNTEAFF
V: TRBV4-2
size: -
J: TRBJ1-1
D: -

DNA: TGTGCCAGCGGCTTGACAGGGATGTTCTACGAGCAGTACTTC
CDR3: CASGLTGMFYEQYF
V: TRBV28
size: -
J: TRBJ2-7
D: TRBD1

DNA: TGTGCCAGCTACGGGAGCTCGACTGAAGCTTTCTTT
CDR3: CASYGSSTEAFF
V: TRBV19
size: -
J: TRBJ1-1
D: -

DNA: TGTGCCATCAGTGTGACAGGGGATCAGCCCCAGCATTTT
CDR3: CAISVTGDQPQHF
V: TRBV10-3
size: many
J: TRBJ1-5
D: TRBD1

DNA: TGTGCCAGCAGTCGAGCGCCCGCCTACGAGCAGTACTTC
CDR3: CASSRAPAYEQYF
V: TRBV6-5
size: -
J: TRBJ2-7
D: -

DNA: TGTGCCAGCAGTTTGTCGGGGGGCTTGAGCAATCAGCCCCAGCATTTT
CDR3: CASSLSGGLSNQPQHF
V: TRBV28
size: few
J: TRBJ1-5
D: -

DNA: TGTGCCAGCAGTTTTGGACAACATAGCAATCAGCCCCAGCATTTT
CDR3: CASSFGQHSNQPQHF
V: TRBV27
size: -
J: TRBJ1-5
D: -

DNA: TGTGCCAGCAGTGCGACAGTCCAAGAGACCCAGTACTTC
CDR3: CASSATVQETQYF
V: TRBV28
size: -
J: TRBJ2-5
D: -

DNA: TGTGCCAGCAGTGGACAGGCCCAAGAGACCCAGTACTTC
CDR3: CASSGQAQETQYF
V: TRBV6-1
size: -
J: TRBJ2-5
D: -

DNA: TGCGCCAGCAGCTCCGGGACTAGCGGGAGCCGGACCCAGTACTTC
CDR3: CASSSGTSGSRTQYF
V: TRBV5-1
size: -
J: TRBJ2-5
D: TRBD2

DNA: TGTGCCAGCAGACTCCCCATTGGTACTGAAGCTTTCTTT
CDR3: CASRLPIGTEAFF
V: TRBV28
size: -
J: TRBJ1-1
D: -

DNA: TGCGCCAGCAGCCCCCCGGCAGCGGCCTACAATGAGCAGTTCTTC
CDR3: CASSPPAAAYNEQFF
V: TRBV5-1
size: -
J: TRBJ2-1
D: -

DNA: TGTGCCAGCAGTTCGGGACAGACGAACACCGGGGAGCTGTTTTTT
CDR3: CASSSGQTNTGELFF
V: TRBV6-5
size: -
J: TRBJ2-2
D: TRBD1

DNA: TGTGCCAGTAGTTATCAGGGAAGCAATCAGCCCCAGCATTTT
CDR3: CASSYQGSNQPQHF
V: TRBV19
size: -
J: TRBJ1-5
D: -

DNA: TGCAGCGTATTACAGGGGAATAATGAAGCTTTCTTT
CDR3: CSVLQGNNEAFF
V: TRBV29-1
size: few
J: TRBJ1-1
D: TRBD1

DNA: TGTGCCAGCAGTTTAGCCCCGGCGGCGATGAACACTGAAGCTTTCTTT
CDR3: CASSLAPAAMNTEAFF
V: TRBV28
size: -
J: TRBJ1-1
D: -

DNA: TGTGCCAGCAGAAGGGGACTTAGCAATCAGCCCCAGCATTTT
CDR3: CASRRGLSNQPQHF
V: TRBV6-1
size: -
J: TRBJ1-5
D: -

DNA: TGTGCCAGGGACATTCGGGCCGAACATGGCTACACCTTC
CDR3: CARDIRAEHGYTF
V: TRBV2
size: few
J: TRBJ1-2
D: -

DNA: TGTGCCAGCAGCTTAAGCGGGGGAAATAGCAATCAGCCCCAGCATTTT
CDR3: CASSLSGGNSNQPQHF
V: TRBV7-2
size: -
J: TRBJ1-5
D: -

DNA: TGTGCCAGCAGTGAACAGCGGTCCGGGGAGCTGTTTTTT
CDR3: CASSEQRSGELFF
V: TRBV6-1
size: -
J: TRBJ2-2
D: -

DNA: TGTGCCAGCAGCCCGGCCTACGAGCAGTACTTC
CDR3: CASSPAYEQYF
V: TRBV6-5
size: -
J: TRBJ2-7
D: -

DNA: TGTGCCAGCTCACGGACAGGCTCCTACGAGCAGTACTTC
CDR3: CASSRTGSYEQYF
V: TRBV18
size: few
J: TRBJ2-7
D: TRBD1

DNA: TGTGCCAGCAGTGAAAGGGGTGGTGGGGAAGAGCAGTACTTC
CDR3: CASSERGGGEEQYF
V: TRBV6-1
size: -
J: TRBJ2-7
D: -

DNA: TGCGCCAGCAGCGTGCAGGGTGCCTCTAATGAAAAACTGTTTTTT
CDR3: CASSVQGASNEKLFF
V: TRBV5-1
size: -
J: TRBJ1-4
D: -

DNA: TGTGCCAGCAGCTCTCGGGACAGGGGGTCGAGGACTGAAGCTTTCTTT
CDR3: CASSSRDRGSRTEAFF
V: TRBV13
size: -
J: TRBJ1-1
D: TRBD1

DNA: TGTGCCAGCAGTAGCGGGCGGGGGGTCACAGATACGCAGTATTTT
CDR3: CASSSGRGVTDTQYF
V: TRBV6-6
size: once
J: TRBJ2-3
D: TRBD2

DNA: TGCGCCAGCAGCTCCTGGAAAGCGGGAGGGATCCAAGAGACCCAGTACTTC
CDR3: CASSSWKAGGIQETQYF
V: TRBV5-1
size: once
J: TRBJ2-5
D: TRBD2

DNA: TGTGCCAGCAGCCTGCACGGAATAGCGGGATTGAGCTCCTACGAGCAGTACTTC
CDR3: CASSLHGIAGLSSYEQYF
V: TRBV7-9
size: -
J: TRBJ2-7
D: TRBD2

DNA: TGTGCCTGGAGCCGCTCATTGGACAGGGGATCGAACTATGGCTACACCTTC
CDR3: CAWSRSLDRGSNYGYTF
V: TRBV30
size: -
J: TRBJ1-2
D: TRBD1

DNA: TGTGCCAGCAGTCTGCGGACAGGGTTCTCCTACGAGCAGTACTTC
CDR3: CASSLRTGFSYEQYF
V: TRBV27
size: -
J: TRBJ2-7
D: TRBD1

DNA: TGTGCCACGGGAGCCTACGAGCAGTACTTC
CDR3: CATGAYEQYF
V: TRBV19
size: once
J: TRBJ2-7
D: -

DNA: TGTGCCAGCTCACTGGTCCCGGCCCTGGGGACTACTCGGGAGCAGTACTTC
CDR3: CASSLVPALGTTREQYF
V: TRBV18
size: few
J: TRBJ2-7
D: TRBD2

DNA: TGTGCCAGCAGCTTAGTGGGTGGGCTAGCGGGAGCAGATACGCAGTATTTT
CDR3: CASSLVGGLAGADTQYF
V: TRBV7-9
size: -
J: TRBJ2-3
D: TRBD2

DNA: TGCAGCGTTGAAGATCAGAACGGGAGGGGCGATGAGCAGTTCTTC
CDR3: CSVEDQNGRGDEQFF
V: TRBV29-1
size: -
J: TRBJ2-1
D: TRBD2

DNA: TGTGCCAAGGGACAGGGGGGGACAGGGGCAGATACGCAGTATTTT
CDR3: CAKGQGGTGADTQYF
V: TRBV6-1
size: -
J: TRBJ2-3
D: TRBD1